These 18 T cell receptor beta chains were all obtained from the same sample, sequenced in a study of cytomegalovirus exposure and HLA in healthy donors (dated by TCRdb to 2015 to 2018). Library preparation used the immunoSEQ multiplex PCR assay. For the multiplex PCR, a mixture combining 60 forward primers for TCR Vbeta segments and 13 reverse primers for TCR Jbeta segments was used. In TCRdb, the immuneACCESS table is reduced to in-frame sequences with V and J assigned. These tables do not hold every clone; where another copy was compared, an unresolved V gene accounts for under half, and the others remain unexplained. This sample has about 140,000 clones in its table, and around four fifths of those were observed once. The top ten clonotypes cover 1.4% to 1.5% of the sample. Specimen: PBMCs. These receptors were taken from a man younger than 40 in good health and CMV-seropositive.

The CDR3 region is CASSLANRVHTF. The CDR3 nucleotides are TGTGCCAGCAGCCTAGCTAACAGGGTTCACACCTTC. V gene TRBV5-6 combines with J gene TRBJ1-2; the D gene is possibly TRBD1 (6 bases). Germline values: CDR1 SGHDT, CDR2 YYEEEE. Trimming pared 4 bases from V and 12 bases from J, leaving 16 bases between. The CDR3 runs to 12 residues.

This clone was seen once. The chain combines TRBV4-1 with TRBJ2-1; 10 bases align to TRBD2. CDR1 MGHRA and CDR2 YSYEKL come from the germline V gene. V trimming: 2 bases; J trimming: 7 bases; junction bases outside the gene matches: 11. The CDR3 contains 17 residues. Written as DNA, the CDR3 is TGCGCCAGCAGCCAATCCGAGGGAGCGGGGGGGCGGAATGAGCAGTTCTTC. This gives the protein CASSQSEGAGGRNEQFF.

V usage is TRBV6-1 and J usage is TRBJ2-7, with 10 bases matching TRBD1. Germline CDR1 reads MNHNS; CDR2 reads SASEGT. V trimming: 2 bases; J trimming: 5 bases; junction bases outside the gene matches: 6. The CDR3 totals 15 residues. The DNA of the CDR3 is TGTGCCAGCAGTGAACCGGGACAGGGGATAAACGAGCAGTACTTC. This gives the protein CASSEPGQGINEQYF.

This rearrangement joins TRBV2 to TRBJ1-1; the D is unclear. From germline, CDR1 is SNHLY and CDR2 FYNNEI. The CDR3 contains 13 residues. V shed 6 bases and J shed 3 bases, with 11 bases lying between them. In nucleotides, the CDR3 is TGTGCCAGCAGGATAGGGAGGGACACTGAAGCTTTCTTT. Its protein is CASRIGRDTEAFF.

The chain uses TRBV7-3 and TRBJ2-1; 8 bases agree with TRBD2. Germline-derived CDR1 and CDR2 are SGHTA and FQGTGA. V shed 0 bases, J shed 5 bases, and the junction held 0 bases outside the gene matches. The CDR3 spans 14 residues. The CDR3 nucleotides read TGTGCCAGCAGCTTAACTAGCGGGGACAATGAGCAGTTCTTC. Translated: CASSLTSGDNEQFF.

This clone has a single count. V gene TRBV6-5 combines with J gene TRBJ1-1; TRBD1 agrees at 7 bases. Germline V gene lookup returns CDR1 MNHEY and CDR2 SVGAGI. The length of the CDR3 is 15 residues. The V and J ends lost 2 bases and 3 bases, in that order; junction bases with no gene match: 6. The CDR3 is CASSYAGTAHTEAFF. The CDR3 DNA sequence: TGTGCCAGCAGTTACGCCGGGACAGCGCACACTGAAGCTTTCTTT.

This chain links TRBV6-5 with TRBJ2-5; no reliable D call. The CDR3 loop spans 15 amino acids. V was cut by 5 bases and J by 3 bases, with 16 bases left in between. The germline CDR1 and CDR2 sequences are MNHEY and SVGAGI. CDR3 amino acids: CASSPLLSYKETQYF. The CDR3 nucleotides read TGTGCCAGCAGTCCCCTCCTGTCATACAAAGAGACCCAGTACTTC.

The V and J genes are TRBV7-8 and TRBJ2-3; 7 nucleotides agree with TRBD2. The germline CDR1 and CDR2 sequences are SGHVS and FQNEAQ. The ends lost 2 bases at V and 0 bases at J; junction bases unmatched: 8. The CDR3 runs to 17 residues. The CDR3 protein is CASSLNSLAASTDTQYF. The CDR3 coding sequence is TGTGCCAGCAGCTTAAACTCGCTAGCGGCTAGCACAGATACGCAGTATTTT.

Remarks on this clone: One end of the junction varies from germline; a read error may be responsible. The chain couples TRBV2 to TRBJ2-2; 10 bases map to TRBD1. Germline values: CDR1 SNHLY, CDR2 FYNNEI. The length of the CDR3 is 16 residues. The CDR3 spells CASSEGWTGGTGELFF. The CDR3 DNA reads TGTGCCAGCAGCGAAGGGTGGACAGGGGGGACCGGGGAGCTGTTTTTT. The full variable domain, completed using reference TRBV2 and TRBJ2-2, is EPEVTQTPSHQVTQMGQEVILRCVPISNHLYFYWYRQILGQKVEFLVSFYNNEISEKSEIFDDQFSVERPDGSNFTLKIRSTKLEDSAMYFCASSEGWTGGTGELFFGEGSRLTVL.

This sequence joins TRBV4-1 and TRBJ2-1, with TRBD2 identical over 13 bases. The CDR3 is 18 amino acids. The germline V gene encodes CDR1 MGHRA and CDR2 YSYEKL. The V gene end was trimmed by 3 bases and the J gene end by 4 bases; junction bases not matched to a gene: 9. CDR3 sequence reads: CASSHVTSGGWGYNEQFF. The CDR3 DNA reads TGCGCCAGCAGCCATGTGACTAGCGGGGGGTGGGGGTACAATGAGCAGTTCTTC.

V is TRBV7-3 and J is TRBJ1-2, with 8 bases fitting TRBD1. The germline gives CDR1 SGHTA, CDR2 FQGTGA. Trimming at V came to 5 bases and at J to 8 bases, leaving 7 bases not matched to a gene. CDR3 length equals 13 residues. CDR3 in amino acids: CASSTGQGYGYTF. The CDR3 DNA is TGTGCCAGCAGCACCGGACAGGGTTACGGCTACACCTTC.

The chain joins TRBV28 to TRBJ2-7; 8 bases match TRBD2. V lost 3 bases, J lost 6 bases, and 4 bases stayed unmatched. CDR1 MDHEN and CDR2 SYDVKM come from the germline V gene. The CDR3 is 13 amino acids. Here the CDR3 reads CASSFRLASEQYF. The CDR3 nucleotides are TGTGCCAGCAGTTTCCGACTAGCGAGCGAGCAGTACTTC. The full variable domain, in which reference TRBV28 and TRBJ2-7 provide the parts outside the CDR3, is DVKVTQSSRYLVKRTGEKVFLECVQDMDHENMFWYRQDPGLGLRLIYFSYDVKMKEKGDIPEGYSVSREKKERFSLILESASTNQTSMYLCASSFRLASEQYFGPGTRLTVT.

This clone has a single count. Other DNA sequences from this sample encode an identical CDR3 as well. The V and J genes are TRBV28 and TRBJ1-5, with D possibly TRBD1 on 5 matching bases. Trimming took off 8 bases at V and 6 bases at J, with 17 bases between the two ends. CDR1 and CDR2 from the germline V gene are MDHEN and SYDVKM. The CDR3 is 14 residues long. The CDR3 DNA follows: TGTGCCAGCTCATCACAGGTCCCCACTCAGCCCCAGCATTTT. This translates into CASSSQVPTQPQHF.

This clone is a singleton in its sample. The V and J genes are TRBV27 and TRBJ2-7; D unclear. From germline, CDR1 is MNHEY and CDR2 SMNVEV (reference sequence). Trimming stripped 5 bases from V and 5 bases from J, with 10 bases between. This CDR3 is 12 amino acids long. The CDR3 reads CASSPSRDEQYF. CDR3 bases: TGTGCCAGCAGTCCTTCGAGAGACGAGCAGTACTTC.

J is TRBJ2-7 and V is TRBV5-1; 9 nucleotides line up with TRBD1. V lost 4 bases and J lost 3; bases outside the gene matches: 5. Germline V gene sequence: CDR1 SGHRS, CDR2 YFSETQ. The CDR3 totals 14 residues. CDR3 loop: CASSVQGAGYEQYF. The CDR3 DNA is TGCGCCAGCAGCGTACAGGGGGCGGGCTACGAGCAGTACTTC. The full variable domain, completed using reference TRBV5-1 and TRBJ2-7, is KAGVTQTPRYLIKTRGQQVTLSCSPISGHRSVSWYQQTPGQGLQFLFEYFSETQRNKGNFPGRFSGRQFSNSRSEMNVSTLELGDSALYLCASSVQGAGYEQYFGPGTRLTVT.

The chain joins TRBV5-1 to TRBJ2-1, with 9 bases fitting TRBD1. Looked up from germline, CDR1 is SGHRS and CDR2 is YFSETQ. This CDR3 comprises 20 residues. V dropped 0 bases and J dropped 3; count of bases not matched to a gene: 16. CDR3 region: CASSLDLVFLGTGIYNEQFF. The CDR3 DNA is TGCGCCAGCAGCTTGGACCTTGTGTTCCTGGGGACAGGGATCTACAATGAGCAGTTCTTC.

The chain combines TRBV7-9 with TRBJ2-3, with 8 nucleotides matching TRBD1. This CDR3 is 14 amino acids long. Germline trimming cut 5 bases from V and 4 bases from J; bases unmatched to any gene: 5. Per germline, CDR1 SEHNR and CDR2 FQNEAQ (reference sequence). CDR3 sequence reads: CASSPDRDSDTQYF. CDR3 bases: TGTGCCAGCAGCCCGGACAGGGATTCAGATACGCAGTATTTT.

The chain combines TRBV15 with TRBJ2-5, with TRBD2 matching over 14 bases. Germline V CDR1 and CDR2: LNHNV, YYDKDF (reference sequence). This CDR3 spans 18 amino acids. After removal of 3 bases from V and 2 bases from J, the junction contained 8 bases not matched to a gene. CDR3 sequence (DNA): TGTGCCACCAGCAGCGGCTTGACTAGCGGGGGGGAGCAAGAGACCCAGTACTTC. Amino acids: CATSSGLTSGGEQETQYF.